The rows below give T cell receptor beta chains drawn from one sample of a study of cytomegalovirus exposure and HLA in healthy donors. Sequenced by immunoSEQ multiplex PCR; TCRdb stores in-frame clones only, minus some. The table includes about 180,000 clones, approximately 86% detected once. Sequenced input: PBMCs. Every receptor here comes from a man aged 18 to 29 in good health and CMV-seropositive. Each CDR3 is given with its conserved first and last residue. D genes are given only for firm matches. Clone sizes are given selectively: once, few, many, or a class where the clone is expanded.

V	J	D	size	DNA	CDR3
TRBV28	TRBJ1-1	.	.	TGTGCCAGCAGTCCCCCGGGACACCAAGCTTTCTTT	CASSPPGHQAFF
TRBV18	TRBJ2-1	.	.	TGTGCCAGCTCACCGGTGCCACACTCCTACAATGAGCAGTTCTTC	CASSPVPHSYNEQFF
TRBV6-1	TRBJ2-7	TRBD1	.	TGTGCCAGCGGCCGGACAGGGGACTACGAGCAGTACTTC	CASGRTGDYEQYF
TRBV6-1	TRBJ1-1	.	.	TGTGCCAGCAGTGAAGCAGGGCTACCAGGAGGTTTCTTT	CASSEAGLPGGFF
TRBV2	TRBJ1-2	TRBD1	.	TGTGCCACCCTAGGGGACAGCTTAAGCTATGGCTACACCTTC	CATLGDSLSYGYTF
TRBV10-3	TRBJ1-2	.	few	TGTGCCATCAGTGTCAGCCGGCAGGGCTATGGCTACACCTTC	CAISVSRQGYGYTF
TRBV4-3	TRBJ2-7	.	.	TGCGCCAGCAGCCGCCTTGTGGGAGCGAGCTACGAGCAGTACTTC	CASSRLVGASYEQYF
TRBV7-9	TRBJ2-7	TRBD2	.	TGTGCCAGCAGCTACCGGACTAGCGGGATGTACGAGCAGTACTTC	CASSYRTSGMYEQYF
TRBV28	TRBJ2-5	TRBD2	.	TGTGCCAGCAGTTACGGGACTAACAATCAAGAGACCCAGTACTTC	CASSYGTNNQETQYF
TRBV9	TRBJ1-1	.	.	TGTGCCAGCAGCGTAGGTCGACAGAACACTGAAGCTTTCTTT	CASSVGRQNTEAFF
TRBV2	TRBJ1-4	TRBD1	.	TGTGCCAGCAGTGGCCGGGACAGGGAGAATGAAAAACTGTTTTTT	CASSGRDRENEKLFF
TRBV4-1	TRBJ2-2	TRBD2	.	TGCGCCAGCAGCCAAGTAGCGGGGAACACCGGGGAGCTGTTTTTT	CASSQVAGNTGELFF
TRBV13	TRBJ1-3	TRBD1	.	TGTGCCAGCAGTCTCATTCCGGGACAGGGGATCGCTGGAAACACCATATATTTT	CASSLIPGQGIAGNTIYF
TRBV28	TRBJ2-3	TRBD2	.	TGTGCCAGCAGTTTTCTAGCGGGCACAGATACGCAGTATTTT	CASSFLAGTDTQYF
TRBV27	TRBJ2-3	.	.	TGTGCCAGCAGTTTATACGGGAATACGCAGTATTTT	CASSLYGNTQYF
TRBV30	TRBJ1-4	TRBD1	.	TGTGCCTGGAGCCGAACAGGGGTTGAAAAACTGTTTTTT	CAWSRTGVEKLFF
TRBV27	TRBJ2-1	TRBD1	.	TGTGCCAGCAGAGATACAGGGGTCATCGGTGAGCAGTTCTTC	CASRDTGVIGEQFF
TRBV13	TRBJ1-1	.	.	TGTGCCAGCAGCTTCCCTCTTGACACACGGGGCACTGAAGCTTTCTTT	CASSFPLDTRGTEAFF
TRBV28	TRBJ1-2	.	.	TGTGCCAGCAGTTACTACTATGGCTACACCTTC	CASSYYYGYTF
TRBV7-9	TRBJ1-1	TRBD1	.	TGTGCCAGCAGCCGAGACAGGGAGTCAGCTTTCTTT	CASSRDRESAFF
TRBV5-1	TRBJ1-4	TRBD1	.	TGCGCCAGCACCAGGACAGGGGGGGAAGAAAAACTGTTTTTT	CASTRTGGEEKLFF
TRBV27	TRBJ2-1	.	.	TGTGCCAGCATCCGACTGGGTGAGCAGTTCTTC	CASIRLGEQFF
TRBV29-1	TRBJ2-2	.	.	TGCAGCGTTGAGAGAGGCCGCACCGGGGAGCTGTTTTTT	CSVERGRTGELFF
TRBV28	TRBJ2-7	.	once	TGTGCCAGCAGTTTAGGGCAGGGCCCCTACGAGCAGTACTTC	CASSLGQGPYEQYF
TRBV28	TRBJ2-2	.	.	TGTGCCAGCAGTTTATCGAACTTGCCTTGGGAGCTGTTTTTT	CASSLSNLPWELFF
TRBV6-6	TRBJ2-7	.	.	TGTGCCAGCAGTCCTTCCTACGAGCAGTACTTC	CASSPSYEQYF
TRBV4-2	TRBJ2-3	TRBD2	.	TGTGCCAGCAGCCGGGGACTAGCGGGGGTTGTAGATACGCAGTATTTT	CASSRGLAGVVDTQYF
TRBV28	TRBJ2-2	.	.	TGTGCCAGCACCCTCACCGGGGAGCTGTTTTTT	CASTLTGELFF
TRBV6-1	TRBJ1-4	.	.	TGTGCCAGCAGGTCCGATGAAAAACTGTTTTTT	CASRSDEKLFF
TRBV7-9	TRBJ2-7	.	.	TGTGCCAGCACCACGGAGGCCCGGGATCCGTTCGAGCAGTACTTC	CASTTEARDPFEQYF
TRBV2	TRBJ2-7	TRBD2	.	TGTGCCAGCAGTGAATGGTCGGGGGGTCACGAGCAGTACTTC	CASSEWSGGHEQYF
TRBV28	TRBJ2-2	TRBD1	.	TGTGCCAGCAGTTCTGAGACAGGGGTGACCGGGGAGCTGTTTTTT	CASSSETGVTGELFF
TRBV5-8	TRBJ2-7	.	.	TGTGCCAGCAGCCCTAGCGTATTCGAGCAGTACTTC	CASSPSVFEQYF
TRBV6-6	TRBJ2-7	TRBD2	.	TGTGCCAGCAGACCCCTAGCGGGGGCGACCTACGAGCAGTACTTC	CASRPLAGATYEQYF
TRBV7-2	TRBJ2-3	.	.	TGTGCCAGCAGCTTACATGTCAGGCCGTACTATACGCAGTATTTT	CASSLHVRPYYTQYF
TRBV7-2	TRBJ1-6	.	.	TGTGCCAGCAGCTTAGAGGGTAGGGGAAGGAATTCACCCCTCCACTTT	CASSLEGRGRNSPLHF
TRBV2	TRBJ2-1	TRBD2	.	TGTGCCAGCAGTGAAGCGACGGGACTAGCGGGGGTCAATGAGCAGTTCTTC	CASSEATGLAGVNEQFF
TRBV27	TRBJ2-5	.	.	TGTGCCAGCAGTTCGCGGGAGACCCAGTACTTC	CASSSRETQYF
TRBV7-8	TRBJ2-4	TRBD2	.	TGTGCCAGCAGAGCTATAGCGGGAGGGCGCGGCATTCAGTACTTC	CASRAIAGGRGIQYF
TRBV28	TRBJ2-3	.	once	TGTGCCAGCAGCCCTACTTCCCGGACAGATACGCAGTATTTT	CASSPTSRTDTQYF
TRBV7-8	TRBJ2-2	.	once	TGTGCCAGCAAGCGGGTCGGGGAGCTGTTTTTT	CASKRVGELFF
TRBV27	TRBJ1-1	.	.	TGTGCCAGCAGGGGGGGGAAATCGAACACTGAAGCTTTCTTT	CASRGGKSNTEAFF
TRBV6-1	TRBJ2-7	.	.	TGTGCCAGCACGAGAGATAGTCTCTACGAGCAGTACTTC	CASTRDSLYEQYF
TRBV27	TRBJ2-3	.	.	TGTGCCAGCAGTTTCCCCCGTGTGGGGGGAGTCAGGACAGATACGCAGTATTTT	CASSFPRVGGVRTDTQYF
TRBV4-3	TRBJ2-3	TRBD2	.	TGCGCCAGCAGCCAAGCCCTAGCGGGGAGCCAGGGTACGCAGTATTTT	CASSQALAGSQGTQYF
TRBV4-2	TRBJ2-7	.	.	TGTGCCAGCAGACTAGAACTAGCTACCGCCTACGAGCAGTACTTC	CASRLELATAYEQYF
TRBV2	TRBJ1-2	TRBD1	.	TGTGCCAGCGCCCGACAGGGGCCTGCCTATGGCTACACCTTC	CASARQGPAYGYTF
TRBV12-5	TRBJ2-1	TRBD1	.	TGTGCTAGTGGTTTGGTCCTCACAGGGGGAGTGAATGAGCAGTTCTTC	CASGLVLTGGVNEQFF
TRBV7-2	TRBJ2-1	.	.	TGTGCCAGCAGCTCCCTCAGGGGTGAGCAGTTCTTC	CASSSLRGEQFF
TRBV28	TRBJ1-5	.	.	TGTGCCAGCAGTTTTATTGACGGGCAGCCCCAGCATTTT	CASSFIDGQPQHF
TRBV15	TRBJ1-4	.	.	TGTGCCACCAGCAGAGATAAGGGGTGGGATGAAAAACTGTTTTTT	CATSRDKGWDEKLFF
TRBV6-1	TRBJ2-7	.	once	TGTGCCAGCAGTGAAACATACGAGCAGTACTTC	CASSETYEQYF
TRBV27	TRBJ2-5	TRBD2	.	TGTGCCAGCAGTTACATGGGAGGGGAGACCCAGTACTTC	CASSYMGGETQYF
TRBV2	TRBJ2-2	.	.	TGTGCCAGCAGGCTGGACTTTAACACCGGGGAGCTGTTTTTT	CASRLDFNTGELFF
TRBV7-2	TRBJ2-6	.	.	TGTGCCAGCAGCTTAGCCCAACAGGGATGGGTTCCCTCTGGGGCCAACGTCCTGACTTTC	CASSLAQQGWVPSGANVLTF
TRBV19	TRBJ1-2	.	few	TGTGCCAGTAGCTCATCGCTCTCGGGGACTAACTATGGCTACACCTTC	CASSSSLSGTNYGYTF
TRBV5-4	TRBJ2-1	TRBD1	.	TGTGCCAGCAGTTTTGACAGGGGATCCTACAATGAGCAGTTCTTC	CASSFDRGSYNEQFF